This T cell receptor (beta chain) was found in a study of CD8+ T cells in alopecia areata. General study results and limits: Tofacitinib yielded significantly lower scalp clonality and fewer expanded CD8+ clones among the top 100. Scalp samples also contribute reads from the resident alphabeta T cells found in normal skin.

V lost 2 bases, J lost 10 bases, and 11 bases lay in between. CDR1 and CDR2 from the germline V gene are MNHEY and SMNVEV (reference sequence). CDR3 size: 12 residues. Treatment reported: oral pan-JAK inhibitor, 5-10 mg twice daily. PBMCs provided sorted CD4+ and CD8+ T cells. This clone was counted once. The antigen remains unidentified. Following RNA extraction, reverse transcription yielded cDNA that acted as the sequencing template. Measured with immunoSEQ multiplex PCR; TCRdb has only the in-frame clones, and not every one. The sample holds 150,000 to 200,000 clones, over 55% seen once. The V call is TRBV27, the J call TRBJ1-1; no firm D call. This receptor was identified in a human donor with alopecia areata. The sample consisted of CD4+ T cells sorted from blood, taken at week 24, from a patient treated with tofacitinib. CDR3 in DNA: TGTGCCAGCAGTTTAAACCGGAGGGTAGCTTTCTTT. Residues: CASSLNRRVAFF.